Detailed here is one T cell receptor (beta chain). Antigen: not known. This sample was included in a study of cytomegalovirus exposure and HLA in healthy donors. Study-wide findings and caveats: Whilst most TCR sequences proved rare, a subset of public TCRs occurred across many donors. Available immune exposure information was restricted to CMV serostatus only.

This CDR3 has 15 residues. Germline CDR1 is SGHDT and CDR2 is YYEEEE. Trimming removed 4 bases from V and 9 bases from J, with 17 bases in between. The primer mix had 60 Vbeta and 13 Jbeta primers. The assay was immunoSEQ multiplex PCR, and TCRdb's table has in-frame clones only and misses some. Found here are over 150,000 clones, roughly 80% of them singletons; the top ten hold more than 1.5%. Among the donors, all were healthy bone marrow donors. The source is a human donor in good health. The sample taken for sequencing was PBMCs. The chain is built from TRBV5-6 and TRBJ1-6; weak D call: TRBD1 (5 bases). CDR3 loop: CASSPWGDGISPLHF. The CDR3 nucleotides are TGTGCCAGCAGCCCATGGGGGGACGGAATTTCACCCCTCCACTTT.